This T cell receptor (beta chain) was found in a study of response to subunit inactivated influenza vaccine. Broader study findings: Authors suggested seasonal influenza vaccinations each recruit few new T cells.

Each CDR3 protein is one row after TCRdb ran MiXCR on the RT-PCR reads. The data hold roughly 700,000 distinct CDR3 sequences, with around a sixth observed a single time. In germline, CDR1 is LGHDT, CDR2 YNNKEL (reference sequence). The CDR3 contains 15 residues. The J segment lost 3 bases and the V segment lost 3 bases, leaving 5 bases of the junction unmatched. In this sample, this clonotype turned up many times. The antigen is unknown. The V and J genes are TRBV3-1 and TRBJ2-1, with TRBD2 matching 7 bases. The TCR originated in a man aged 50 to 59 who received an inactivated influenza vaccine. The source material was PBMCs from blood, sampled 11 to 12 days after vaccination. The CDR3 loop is CASSHWTGGYNEQFF. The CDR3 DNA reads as TGTGCCAGCAGCCATTGGACGGGGGGCTACAATGAGCAGTTCTTC.